A single sample gave rise to the 15 T cell receptor beta chains below, sequenced in a study of CD8 T cells in ankylosing spondylitis. The study, taken as a whole, reports: Seemingly distinctive of ankylosing spondylitis blood was a TCR beta motif formed by eight highly homologous variants.

MiXCR, run by TCRdb on the 5' RACE reads, gives a single entry per CDR3 protein. The table shows about 390,000 distinct CDR3 sequences, with approximately 20% occurring only once. These receptors are not linked to any known antigen. Sequenced: blood, either unsorted or a sorted T cell fraction (not recorded which). All receptors come from a male donor with ankylosing spondylitis.

A single count supports this clonotype. The chain employs TRBV30 and TRBJ2-7; D uncertain. The CDR3 spans 14 residues. Germline CDR1 GTSNPN, CDR2 SVGIG (reference sequence). The ends were cut back, 1 base at V and 7 bases at J, with 17 bases in the middle. The CDR3 DNA reads as TGTGCCTGGAGTGAAATGGGCTACTCCGGGGAGCAGTACTTC. As protein: CAWSEMGYSGEQYF. Filled out from reference TRBV30 and TRBJ2-7, the complete variable domain reads SQTIHQWPATLVQPVGSPLSLECTVEGTSNPNLYWYRQAAGRGLQLLFYSVGIGQISSEVPQNLSASRPQDRQFILSSKKLLLSDSGFYLCAWSEMGYSGEQYFGPGTRLTVT.

The V call is TRBV5-1, the J call TRBJ1-2; 7 bases fit TRBD1. CDR3 length: 14 amino acids. The germline gives CDR1 SGHRS, CDR2 YFSETQ. V lost 0 bases and J lost 8; bases outside the gene matches: 7. Written as DNA, the CDR3 is TGCGCCAGCAGCTTGGGACAGGGAAGTCCGGGCTACACCTTC. Translation gives CASSLGQGSPGYTF. Using reference TRBV5-1 and TRBJ1-2 for the parts outside the CDR3, the full variable domain is KAGVTQTPRYLIKTRGQQVTLSCSPISGHRSVSWYQQTPGQGLQFLFEYFSETQRNKGNFPGRFSGRQFSNSRSEMNVSTLELGDSALYLCASSLGQGSPGYTFGSGTRLTVV.

V and J are TRBV20-1 and TRBJ2-2, with 13 bases aligning to TRBD2. The length of the CDR3 is 15 residues. CDR1 DFQATT and CDR2 SNEGSKA come from the germline V gene (reference sequence). V shed 3 bases and J 9 bases; nucleotides not matched to a gene: 7. The CDR3 loop reads CSASARTSGSRELFF. DNA of the CDR3: TGCAGTGCTAGTGCTCGGACTAGCGGGAGCCGGGAGCTGTTTTTT.

This chain links TRBV14 with TRBJ2-2; tentative D call: TRBD1 (5 bases). The germline V and J ends were trimmed by 3 bases and 4 bases, with 12 bases remaining between them. The CDR3 is 15 residues long. CDR1 is SGHDN, CDR2 FVKESK, per germline. CDR3: CASSQMIGVTGELFF. DNA for the CDR3: TGTGCCAGCAGCCAGATGATAGGGGTCACCGGGGAGCTGTTTTTT.

A few counts support this clonotype. V gene TRBV7-9 combines with J gene TRBJ2-3; 8 bases line up with TRBD2. Trimming cost V 0 bases and J 1 base; bases outside gene matches: 0. Germline loops: CDR1 SEHNR, CDR2 FQNEAQ (reference sequence). The CDR3 has 15 amino acids. CDR3 protein: CASSLATSGTDTQYF. CDR3 in DNA: TGTGCCAGCAGCTTAGCGACTAGCGGCACAGATACGCAGTATTTT. Drawing the rest from reference TRBV7-9 and TRBJ2-3, the complete variable domain is DTGVSQNPRHKITKRGQNVTFRCDPISEHNRLYWYRQTLGQGPEFLTYFQNEAQLEKSRLLSDRFSAERPKGSFSTLEIQRTEQGDSAMYLCASSLATSGTDTQYFGPGTRLTVL.

This clonotype was detected only a few times. CDR3 sequence (DNA): TGTGCCAGCAGCATGACAGGGTGGAATGAAAAACTGTTTTTT. It is translated as CASSMTGWNEKLFF. The chain employs TRBV7-9 and TRBJ1-4, with 7 bases matching TRBD1. Per germline, CDR1 SEHNR and CDR2 FQNEAQ (reference sequence). Trimming cost V 5 bases and J 5 bases; bases outside gene matches: 5. The CDR3 is made up of 14 amino acids.

This clonotype was detected only a few times. V usage is TRBV7-9 and J usage is TRBJ1-2; D is undetermined. This CDR3 is built from 14 residues. Germline CDR1 SEHNR, CDR2 FQNEAQ (reference sequence). Trimming removed 5 bases from V and 2 bases from J, with 12 bases in between. This CDR3 reads CASSLVGSNYGYTF. The DNA for the CDR3 is TGTGCCAGCAGCCTCGTAGGGTCCAACTATGGCTACACCTTC.

This clonotype has at least ten counts. This chain links TRBV29-1 with TRBJ2-7; 7 bases fit TRBD1. In germline, CDR1 is SQVTM, CDR2 ANQGSEA. The V and J ends lost 3 bases and 1 base, in that order; junction bases with no gene match: 0. The CDR3 extends over 12 amino acids. CDR3 nucleotides: TGCAGCGTTGAGGGACAGTCCTACGAGCAGTACTTC. Its protein is CSVEGQSYEQYF.

This clonotype was seen only a few times. The V gene is TRBV3-1, the J gene TRBJ2-2, with D hard to call. The length of the CDR3 is 16 residues. Deletions cut 4 bases from V and 4 bases from J, with 16 bases between. Germline V gene sequence: CDR1 LGHDT, CDR2 YNNKEL (reference sequence). The DNA for the CDR3 is TGTGCCAGCAGCCGTCGAGGCCCTCAACTCACCGGGGAGCTGTTTTTT. Translated: CASSRRGPQLTGELFF.

The J gene is TRBJ2-5, the V gene TRBV19; 11 bases fit TRBD2. This CDR3 has 15 residues. The trim removed 4 bases at V and 4 bases at J, leaving 5 bases unmatched. Germline assignment: CDR1 LNHDA and CDR2 SQIVND (reference sequence). The CDR3 spells CASSRVAGGRETQYF. CDR3 sequence (DNA): TGTGCCAGTAGTAGGGTAGCGGGAGGGAGAGAGACCCAGTACTTC.

This clonotype was observed a handful of times. This chain links TRBV7-9 with TRBJ2-3; possibly TRBD2 for D (6 bases). Germline values: CDR1 SEHNR, CDR2 FQNEAQ (reference sequence). This CDR3 comprises 16 residues. Trimming cost V 4 bases and J 4 bases, with 18 bases left between them. The CDR3 spells CASSSLGGEGADTQYF. CDR3 nucleotide sequence: TGTGCCAGCAGCTCCCTTGGCGGGGAAGGGGCAGATACGCAGTATTTT. Using reference TRBV7-9 and TRBJ2-3 for the parts outside the CDR3, the full variable domain is DTGVSQNPRHKITKRGQNVTFRCDPISEHNRLYWYRQTLGQGPEFLTYFQNEAQLEKSRLLSDRFSAERPKGSFSTLEIQRTEQGDSAMYLCASSSLGGEGADTQYFGPGTRLTVL.

The chain employs TRBV20-1 and TRBJ2-1, with a tentative D call TRBD1 (6 bases). There are 14 residues in the CDR3. Germline values: CDR1 DFQATT, CDR2 SNEGSKA (reference sequence). The V end lost 0 bases, the J end lost 8 bases, and 14 bases lay between the germline ends. CDR3 nucleotides: TGCAGTGCTAGAGATTGGGCAGGGGTTCATGAGCAGTTCTTC. Translation: CSARDWAGVHEQFF.

This clonotype turned up a few times. The chain couples TRBV6-1 to TRBJ1-2; D is perhaps TRBD1 (5 bases). The length of the CDR3 is 14 residues. Germline assignment: CDR1 MNHNS and CDR2 SASEGT. V lost 7 bases, J lost 7 bases, and 19 bases lay in between. CDR3 region: CASTPSRGEGGYTF. The CDR3 bases are TGTGCCAGCACCCCAAGTCGGGGGGAGGGTGGCTACACCTTC.

The sample holds a few counts of this clonotype. The chain recombines TRBV12-3 or TRBV12-4 with TRBJ2-1; 7 nucleotides agree with TRBD2. V shed 10 bases, J shed 2 bases, and the junction held 8 bases outside the gene matches. The CDR3 is 14 residues long. The CDR3 DNA reads as TGTGCCACCAGGCTGGCGGGGGCCTACAATGAGCAGTTCTTC. This sequence encodes CATRLAGAYNEQFF.

The J gene is TRBJ1-1, the V gene TRBV4-2, with D unresolved. Per the germline V gene, CDR1 is LGHNA and CDR2 is YNFKEQ. CDR3 size: 14 residues. V lost 1 base and J lost 0, with 6 bases in between. CDR3 sequence reads: CASSQAGLNTEAFF. In nucleotides, the CDR3 is TGTGCCAGCAGCCAAGCAGGTCTGAACACTGAAGCTTTCTTT.